The 30 T cell receptor beta chains in this list originate from one sample, sequenced in a study of T-cell reconstitution after alpha-beta-depleted transplantation in children. This sample's TCRbeta library carried unique molecular identifier barcodes. In TCRdb, the PCR reads were re-called with MiXCR into one record per CDR3 protein. The sample gives around 700,000 distinct CDR3 sequences, less than 15% of which show up once; 0.79% is in the top ten. Sample: PBMCs, taken before TCRalphabeta/CD19-depleted stem cell transplant. These receptor sequences come from a girl aged 2 to 9 with congenital amegakaryocytic thrombocytopenia, due to receive a stem cell transplant.

This clonotype was recorded at least ten times. The V and J genes are TRBV6-1 and TRBJ2-3; 10 bases align to TRBD2. V dropped 5 bases and J dropped 3; count of bases not matched to a gene: 5. Germline V gives CDR1 MNHNS, CDR2 SASEGT. The CDR3 is made up of 15 amino acids. CDR3 DNA sequence: TGTGCCAGCAGTAGCGGGAGGGCCGGGACAGATACGCAGTATTTT. Its protein is CASSSGRAGTDTQYF.

This clonotype was seen at least ten times. This chain connects TRBV15 to TRBJ2-6; 8 bases line up with TRBD1. Germline values: CDR1 LNHNV, CDR2 YYDKDF (reference sequence). With V trimmed by 4 bases and J by 4 bases, 3 bases remained unmatched. This CDR3 has 15 amino acids. CDR3 amino acids: CATSIGTGGANVLTF. CDR3 nucleotides: TGTGCCACCAGCATCGGGACAGGAGGGGCCAACGTCCTGACTTTC.

In its sample, this clonotype was seen many times. This chain connects TRBV7-2 to TRBJ1-1; D unresolved. The V end was cut by 0 bases, the J end by 0 bases, with 14 bases between. CDR1 is SGHTA, CDR2 FQGNSA, per germline. The CDR3 is 17 residues long. Here the CDR3 DNA reads TGTGCCAGCAGCTTAGCGGAGTATTACCTCTTGAACACTGAAGCTTTCTTT. Residues: CASSLAEYYLLNTEAFF.

As concerns this clonotype: With a much larger clone just one base away, this may be a read error. The chain employs TRBV28 and TRBJ2-3; 7 bases are shared with TRBD2. Trimming at V came to 7 bases and at J to 5 bases, leaving 12 bases not matched to a gene. CDR3 length equals 15 residues. CDR1 is MDHEN and CDR2 is SYDVKM in the germline V gene. The CDR3 is CASTPGLLGIDTQYF. The CDR3 DNA is TGTGCCAGCACACCGGGACTACTTGGCATAGATACGCAGTATTTT.

This rearrangement joins TRBV4-2 to TRBJ2-1, with a tentative D call TRBD2 (6 bases). Germline CDR1 and CDR2: LGHNA and YNFKEQ. V was cut by 0 bases and J by 1 base, with 13 bases left in between. The CDR3 loop spans 17 amino acids. The chain's CDR3 is CASSQDFREPSYNEQFF. The CDR3 DNA reads TGTGCCAGCAGCCAAGATTTCCGGGAGCCTTCCTACAATGAGCAGTTCTTC.

This clonotype was detected only a few times. The V gene is TRBV20-1, the J gene TRBJ1-5; D is ambiguous. With 5 bases removed from V and 3 bases from J, the gap between germline ends came to 11 bases. The CDR3 consists of 13 residues. CDR1 and CDR2 from the germline V gene are DFQATT and SNEGSKA (reference sequence). The CDR3 region has the DNA TGCAGTGCTCTTGGGCAGTTCAATCAGCCCCAGCATTTT. Its protein product is CSALGQFNQPQHF.

This clonotype appeared a few times. V gene TRBV5-1 combines with J gene TRBJ2-5, with D perhaps matching TRBD2 (5 bases). CDR1 and CDR2 (germline): SGHRS, YFSETQ. V gave up 1 base and J gave up 2 bases, with 21 bases separating them. The CDR3 contains 18 residues. The CDR3 spells CASSLMASGGGTQETQYF. Written as DNA, the CDR3 is TGCGCCAGCAGCTTGATGGCAAGTGGAGGAGGCACTCAAGAGACCCAGTACTTC.

The sample holds many counts of this clonotype. The chain has TRBV20-1 and TRBJ2-7; D is ambiguous. Germline V lookup: CDR1 DFQATT, CDR2 SNEGSKA (reference sequence). Trimming removed 3 bases from V and 1 base from J, with 7 bases in between. There are 12 residues in the CDR3. CDR3 region: CSAREKSYEQYF. The CDR3 region has the DNA TGCAGTGCTAGGGAGAAATCCTACGAGCAGTACTTC.

This clonotype was detected only a few times. CDR3 nucleotide sequence: TGTGCCAGCAGCGTATTAACCTCCGGCATCGGGGAGCTGTTTTTT. This encodes CASSVLTSGIGELFF. The chain employs TRBV9 and TRBJ2-2, with unresolved D. Germline-derived CDR1 and CDR2 are SGDLS and YYNGEE. The ends were cut back, 1 base at V and 7 bases at J, with 14 bases in the middle. This CDR3 comprises 15 residues.

In this sample, this clonotype turned up many times. J is TRBJ2-7 and V is TRBV12-3 or TRBV12-4; D not certain. The CDR3 runs 11 residues. V lost 3 bases and J 2 bases, leaving 2 bases between the germline ends. The CDR3 spells CASSFTYEQYF. The CDR3 DNA is TGTGCCAGCAGTTTCACCTACGAGCAGTACTTC.

This clonotype has ten or more counts. The chain is built from TRBV27 and TRBJ2-3; TRBD2 matches 7 bases. The V gene's germline CDR1 is MNHEY and CDR2 SMNVEV (reference sequence). This CDR3 region has 16 residues. Losses at the gene ends were 5 bases for V and 3 bases for J; bases not matched to a gene: 11. The CDR3 region has the DNA TGTGCCAGCAGTCCCCTGAGTAGGGAGGGGACAGATACGCAGTATTTT. Translating gives CASSPLSREGTDTQYF.

The table lists this clonotype with many counts. The chain recombines TRBV20-1 with TRBJ1-2; 9 bases map to TRBD1. The CDR3 has 13 amino acids. The trim removed 6 bases at V and 7 bases at J, leaving 9 bases unmatched. Germline-derived CDR1 and CDR2 are DFQATT and SNEGSKA (reference sequence). The CDR3 DNA is TGCAGTGCGACTACAGGGGGCTCGGCTGGCTACACCTTC. It is translated as CSATTGGSAGYTF.

The chain is built from TRBV3-1 and TRBJ1-1; TRBD1 is a possible D gene (5 bases). Germline V gene data show CDR1 as LGHDT and CDR2 as YNNKEL (reference sequence). The CDR3 runs 14 residues. V lost 4 bases and J lost 5, with 14 bases in between. CDR3 coding DNA: TGTGCCAGCAGCCTTCAGAGGGGAGGGACTGAAGCTTTCTTT. Its translation: CASSLQRGGTEAFF.

This rearrangement joins TRBV5-5 to TRBJ2-3; TRBD2 matches at 9 bases. The CDR3 runs 14 residues. Looked up from germline, CDR1 is SGHKS and CDR2 is YYEKEE (reference sequence). V trimming: 4 bases; J trimming: 4 bases; junction bases outside the gene matches: 4. The CDR3 loop is CASSIAGVSDTQYF. DNA of the CDR3: TGTGCCAGCAGCATAGCGGGAGTATCAGATACGCAGTATTTT.

The J gene is TRBJ2-7, the V gene TRBV4-1; D is perhaps TRBD2 (5 bases). Germline CDR1 MGHRA, CDR2 YSYEKL. The CDR3 is 16 residues long. Trimming stripped 1 base from V and 0 bases from J, with 13 bases between. CDR3: CASSQGASSHSYEQYF. In DNA, the CDR3 is TGCGCCAGCAGCCAAGGGGCTAGCAGCCACTCCTACGAGCAGTACTTC.

The chain couples TRBV20-1 to TRBJ2-1; a weak D match, TRBD1 (7 bases). Germline CDR1 and CDR2: DFQATT and SNEGSKA (reference sequence). The length of the CDR3 is 14 residues. The ends were cut back, 6 bases at V and 9 bases at J, with 21 bases in the middle. The chain's CDR3 is CSAAVEGAGSEQFF. The CDR3 DNA follows: TGCAGTGCCGCAGTTGAGGGGGCGGGGAGTGAGCAGTTCTTC.

This clonotype was observed a handful of times. V and J are TRBV28 and TRBJ2-2, with a possible D match to TRBD1 (5 bases). Per the germline V gene, CDR1 is MDHEN and CDR2 is SYDVKM. There are 15 residues in the CDR3. V lost 2 bases to trimming and J lost 0 bases, with 7 bases between them. The CDR3 here is CASSLGRANTGELFF. The CDR3 bases are TGTGCCAGCAGTTTAGGCAGGGCGAACACCGGGGAGCTGTTTTTT.

The gene calls are TRBV20-1 and TRBJ1-1; the match to TRBD1 covers 8 bases. V gave up 1 base and J gave up 5 bases; unmatched junction bases: 3. The germline CDR1 and CDR2 sequences are DFQATT and SNEGSKA (reference sequence). The CDR3 extends over 13 amino acids. In DNA, the CDR3 is TGCAGTGCTAGAGTCCAGGGGGCAACTGAAGCTTTCTTT. This codes for CSARVQGATEAFF.

This clonotype appeared a few times. The chain links TRBV5-1 to TRBJ1-2; D uncertain. Germline V gene lookup returns CDR1 SGHRS and CDR2 YFSETQ. V shed 0 bases and J shed 5 bases, with 14 bases lying between them. The CDR3 sequence is 15 residues long. CDR3 in amino acids: CASSLEDLGGYGYTF. CDR3 DNA: TGCGCCAGCAGCTTGGAGGACCTCGGAGGGTATGGCTACACCTTC. The full variable domain, with the rest looked up from reference TRBV5-1 and TRBJ1-2, is KAGVTQTPRYLIKTRGQQVTLSCSPISGHRSVSWYQQTPGQGLQFLFEYFSETQRNKGNFPGRFSGRQFSNSRSEMNVSTLELGDSALYLCASSLEDLGGYGYTFGSGTRLTVV.

This clonotype was counted at least ten times. The rearrangement links TRBV10-2 to TRBJ2-1; possibly TRBD2 for D (5 bases). Between the trimmed V and J ends, which lost 7 bases and 0 bases, there was a span of 16 bases. The CDR3 length is 16 residues. Germline lookup yields CDR1 WSHSY and CDR2 SAAADI. CDR3 loop: CASTRYGGGSYNEQFF. The DNA for the CDR3 is TGCGCCAGCACCCGCTACGGCGGAGGCTCCTACAATGAGCAGTTCTTC.

The chain combines TRBV3-1 with TRBJ2-7; a weak D match, TRBD2 (5 bases). V dropped 4 bases and J dropped 3 bases, with 16 bases sitting between them. Germline V CDR1 and CDR2: LGHDT, YNNKEL (reference sequence). The CDR3 extends over 15 amino acids. The CDR3 nucleotides are TGTGCCAGCAGCCGAAGGCCGGAGGCTGACTACGAGCAGTACTTC. It codes for CASSRRPEADYEQYF.

This clonotype was seen many times. The chain is built from TRBV7-8 and TRBJ2-1; TRBD2 matches 14 bases. Losses at the gene ends were 4 bases for V and 9 bases for J; bases not matched to a gene: 8. The CDR3 length is 16 residues. CDR1 and CDR2 (germline): SGHVS, FQNEAQ. DNA of the CDR3: TGTGCCAGCAGCTCAGGGACTAGCGGGAGTTTAGGTGAGCAGTTCTTC. Translation gives CASSSGTSGSLGEQFF. The full variable domain, in which reference TRBV7-8 and TRBJ2-1 provide the parts outside the CDR3, is GAGVSQSPRYKVAKRGQDVALRCDPISGHVSLFWYQQALGQGPEFLTYFQNEAQLDKSGLPSDRFFAERPEGSVSTLKIQRTQQEDSAVYLCASSSGTSGSLGEQFFGPGTRLTVL.

The chain recombines TRBV7-9 with TRBJ1-1, with TRBD1 as a possible D gene (5 bases). Trimming removed 4 bases from V and 9 bases from J, with 15 bases in between. The CDR3 is 13 residues long. Germline V gene data show CDR1 as SEHNR and CDR2 as FQNEAQ (reference sequence). The CDR3 DNA reads TGTGCCAGCAGCTCAAGACAGATGGACAAAGCTTTCTTT. It yields the protein CASSSRQMDKAFF.

This clonotype was recorded many times. The rearrangement uses TRBV5-1 and TRBJ2-1; D uncertain. V was pared by 4 bases and J by 10 bases, with 15 bases between. This CDR3 spans 13 amino acids. CDR1 and CDR2 (germline): SGHRS, YFSETQ. CDR3: CASSPSDAREQFF. The CDR3 DNA is TGCGCCAGCAGCCCATCGGACGCCAGGGAGCAGTTCTTC.

The chain couples TRBV5-5 to TRBJ2-1, with TRBD1 identical over 9 bases. Germline CDR1 and CDR2: SGHKS and YYEKEE (reference sequence). CDR3 size: 16 residues. V shed 0 bases, J shed 4 bases, and the junction held 5 bases outside the gene matches. The CDR3 reads CASSLVLGTGYNEQFF. CDR3 in DNA: TGTGCCAGCAGCTTGGTTCTAGGGACAGGGTACAATGAGCAGTTCTTC.

This clonotype was detected ten times or more. The CDR3 sequence: CSAFNRDTEAFF. The CDR3 bases are TGCAGTGCTTTTAACCGGGACACTGAAGCTTTCTTT. The chain recombines TRBV20-1 with TRBJ1-1; D gene unclear. Between the trimmed V and J ends, which lost 5 bases and 3 bases, there was a span of 10 bases. CDR1 is DFQATT, CDR2 SNEGSKA, per germline (reference sequence). The CDR3 length is 12 residues.

The V call is TRBV7-9, the J call TRBJ1-1; maybe TRBD1 (6 bases). Germline V gives CDR1 SEHNR, CDR2 FQNEAQ (reference sequence). V lost 11 bases and J 7 bases, leaving 20 bases between the germline ends. This CDR3 region has 13 residues. This chain's CDR3 is CAGRAGAEGEAFF. CDR3 nucleotide sequence: TGTGCCGGGAGGGCGGGGGCCGAAGGTGAAGCTTTCTTT.

This clonotype was counted at least ten times. The V and J genes are TRBV6-1 and TRBJ2-7, with 11 bases identical to TRBD1. Germline V CDR1 and CDR2: MNHNS, SASEGT. After removal of 6 bases from V and 0 bases from J, the junction contained 7 bases not matched to a gene. This CDR3 is built from 16 residues. The CDR3, as DNA: TGTGCCAGCAGGGACAGGGGGCCCTCCGTCTCCTACGAGCAGTACTTC. Translating gives CASRDRGPSVSYEQYF.

The CDR3 DNA follows: TGCGCCAGCAGTGTAGAGGGCTCCTACAATGAGCAGTTCTTC. Translating it yields CASSVEGSYNEQFF. V usage is TRBV5-1 and J usage is TRBJ2-1, with D possibly TRBD2 on 5 matching bases. V was cut by 5 bases and J by 0 bases, with 9 bases left in between. Germline CDR1 is SGHRS and CDR2 is YFSETQ. The CDR3 length is 14 residues.

The chain couples TRBV20-1 to TRBJ2-7; D perhaps matches TRBD1 (5 bases). The V end was cut by 0 bases, the J end by 7 bases, with 19 bases between. CDR1 and CDR2 (germline): DFQATT, SNEGSKA (reference sequence). The CDR3 totals 15 residues. CDR3 coding DNA: TGCAGTGCTAGAGACCTGGGCAGAAGGGGCCCGGAGCAGTACTTC. Translated: CSARDLGRRGPEQYF.